This T cell receptor (beta chain) was documented in a study of blood T cell repertoires in COVID-19. V was pared by 3 bases and J by 2 bases, with 7 bases of the junction left unmatched. Germline values: CDR1 SGHRS, CDR2 YFSETQ. The CDR3 covers 16 residues. Only in-frame clones appear in the TCRdb table, and some are missing; sequencing was by immunoSEQ multiplex PCR. The sample lists under 200,000 clones, roughly 87% seen once, with roughly 7% in the top ten. The receptor's source is a woman in her fifties or sixties who had recovered from COVID-19. The genes are TRBV5-1 and TRBJ1-3; TRBD1 matches at 8 bases. Sample: PBMCs or T cells enriched from blood (not recorded which). In nucleotides, the CDR3 is TGCGCCAGCAGCTACACCCCGGACAGGGCTGGAAACACCATATATTTT. This codes for CASSYTPDRAGNTIYF.